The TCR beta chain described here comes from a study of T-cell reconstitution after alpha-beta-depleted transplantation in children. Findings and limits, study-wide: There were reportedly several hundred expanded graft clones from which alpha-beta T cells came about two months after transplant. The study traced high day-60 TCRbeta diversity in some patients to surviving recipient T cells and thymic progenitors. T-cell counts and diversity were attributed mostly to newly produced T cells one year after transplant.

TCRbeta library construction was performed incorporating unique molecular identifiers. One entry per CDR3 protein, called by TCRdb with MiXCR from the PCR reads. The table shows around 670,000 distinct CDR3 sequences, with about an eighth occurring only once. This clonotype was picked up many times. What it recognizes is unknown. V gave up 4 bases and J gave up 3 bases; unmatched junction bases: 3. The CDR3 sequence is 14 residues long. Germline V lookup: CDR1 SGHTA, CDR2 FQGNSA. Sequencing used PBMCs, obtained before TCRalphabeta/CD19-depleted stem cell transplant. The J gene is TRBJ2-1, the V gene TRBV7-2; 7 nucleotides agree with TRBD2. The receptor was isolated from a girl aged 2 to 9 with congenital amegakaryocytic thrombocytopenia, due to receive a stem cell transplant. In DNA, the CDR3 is TGTGCCAGCAGCTACGGACTAGTCTACAATGAGCAGTTCTTC. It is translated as CASSYGLVYNEQFF.